This TCR beta chain derives from a study of T cell responses to AZD1222 COVID-19 vaccine. The protocol was immunoSEQ multiplex PCR, while the TCRdb copy is restricted to in-frame clones and leaves out a portion. Of roughly 180,000 clones in the sample, 90% were seen once. Overall study findings and caveats: Reports indicate that nearly half of spike-specific TCRs are directed at unmutated variant regions. Just 5 or 6 AZD1222 recipients tested seropositive at baseline. Recipients of two AZD1222 doses showed rising Spike-specific TCR breadth and depth.

Germline assignment: CDR1 LGHDT and CDR2 YNNKEL (reference sequence). Trimming shortened V by 1 base and J by 4 bases, and 6 bases separated the two germline ends. This CDR3 comprises 13 residues. With respect to this clone: No antigen is known for it.

The sequences come from peripheral blood, collected on day 0 of AZD1222 vaccination. This clonotype was obtained from an adult in good health. The chain uses TRBV3-1 (or the pseudogene TRBV3-2) and TRBJ2-3; D gene uncertain. CDR3 DNA sequence: TGTGCCAGCAGCCAAGCCTCAGCAGATACGCAGTATTTT. Translated, it gives CASSQASADTQYF.